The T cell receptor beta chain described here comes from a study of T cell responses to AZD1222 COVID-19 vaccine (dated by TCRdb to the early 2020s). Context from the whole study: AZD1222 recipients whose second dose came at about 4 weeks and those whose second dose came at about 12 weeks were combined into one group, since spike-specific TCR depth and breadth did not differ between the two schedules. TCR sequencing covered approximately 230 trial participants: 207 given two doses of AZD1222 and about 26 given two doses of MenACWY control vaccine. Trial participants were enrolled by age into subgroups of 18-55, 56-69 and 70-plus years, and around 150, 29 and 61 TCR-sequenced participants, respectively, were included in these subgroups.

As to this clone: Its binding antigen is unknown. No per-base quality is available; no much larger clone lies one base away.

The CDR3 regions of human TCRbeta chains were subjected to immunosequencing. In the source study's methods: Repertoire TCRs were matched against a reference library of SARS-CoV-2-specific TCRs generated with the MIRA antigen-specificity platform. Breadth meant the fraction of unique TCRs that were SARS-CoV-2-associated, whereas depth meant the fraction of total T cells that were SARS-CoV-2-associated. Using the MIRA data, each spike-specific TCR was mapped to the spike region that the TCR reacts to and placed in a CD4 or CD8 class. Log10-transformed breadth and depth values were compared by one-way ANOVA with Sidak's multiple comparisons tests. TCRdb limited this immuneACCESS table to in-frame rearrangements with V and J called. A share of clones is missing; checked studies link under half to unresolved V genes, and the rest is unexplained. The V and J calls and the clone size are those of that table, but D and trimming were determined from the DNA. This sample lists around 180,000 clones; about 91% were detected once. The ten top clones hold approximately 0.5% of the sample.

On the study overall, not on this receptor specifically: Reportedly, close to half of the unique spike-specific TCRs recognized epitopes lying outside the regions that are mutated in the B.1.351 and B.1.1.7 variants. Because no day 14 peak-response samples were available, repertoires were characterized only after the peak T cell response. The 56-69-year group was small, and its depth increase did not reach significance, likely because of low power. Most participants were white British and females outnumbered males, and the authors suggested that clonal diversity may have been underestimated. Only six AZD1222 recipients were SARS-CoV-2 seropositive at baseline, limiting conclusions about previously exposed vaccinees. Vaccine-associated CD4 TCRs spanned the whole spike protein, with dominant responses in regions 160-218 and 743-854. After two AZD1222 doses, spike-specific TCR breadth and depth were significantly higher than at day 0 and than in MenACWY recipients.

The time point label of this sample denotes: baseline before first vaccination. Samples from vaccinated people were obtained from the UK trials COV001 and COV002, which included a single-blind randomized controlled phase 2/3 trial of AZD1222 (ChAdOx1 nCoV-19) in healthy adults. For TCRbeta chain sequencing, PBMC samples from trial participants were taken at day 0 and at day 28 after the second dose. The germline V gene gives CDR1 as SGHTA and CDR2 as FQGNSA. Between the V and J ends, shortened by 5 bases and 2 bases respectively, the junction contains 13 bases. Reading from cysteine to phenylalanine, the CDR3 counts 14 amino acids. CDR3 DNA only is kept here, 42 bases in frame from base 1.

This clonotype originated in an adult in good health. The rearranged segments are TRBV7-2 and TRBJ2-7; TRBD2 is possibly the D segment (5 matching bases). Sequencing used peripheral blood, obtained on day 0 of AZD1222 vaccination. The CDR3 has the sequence CASSPSEGPYEQYF. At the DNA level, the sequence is TGTGCCAGCAGCCCAAGCGAGGGTCCCTACGAGCAGTACTTC.